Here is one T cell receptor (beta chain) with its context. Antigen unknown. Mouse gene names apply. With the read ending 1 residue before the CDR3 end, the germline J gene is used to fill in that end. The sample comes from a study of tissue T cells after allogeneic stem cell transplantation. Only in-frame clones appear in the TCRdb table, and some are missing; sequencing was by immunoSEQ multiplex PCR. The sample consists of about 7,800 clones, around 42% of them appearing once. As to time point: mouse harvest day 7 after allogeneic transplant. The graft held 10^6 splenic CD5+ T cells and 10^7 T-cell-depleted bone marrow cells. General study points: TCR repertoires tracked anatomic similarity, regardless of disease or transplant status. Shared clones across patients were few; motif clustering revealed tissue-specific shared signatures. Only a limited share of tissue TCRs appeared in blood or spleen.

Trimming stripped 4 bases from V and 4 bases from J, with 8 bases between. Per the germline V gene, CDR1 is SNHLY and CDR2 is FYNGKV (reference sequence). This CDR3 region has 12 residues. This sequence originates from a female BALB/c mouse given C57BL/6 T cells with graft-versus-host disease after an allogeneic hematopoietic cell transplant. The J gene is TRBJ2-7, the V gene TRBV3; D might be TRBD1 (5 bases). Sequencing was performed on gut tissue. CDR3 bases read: TGTGCCAGCAGCTCTCGACAGTATGAACAGTAC. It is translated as CASSSRQYEQY. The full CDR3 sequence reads CASSSRQYEQYF.